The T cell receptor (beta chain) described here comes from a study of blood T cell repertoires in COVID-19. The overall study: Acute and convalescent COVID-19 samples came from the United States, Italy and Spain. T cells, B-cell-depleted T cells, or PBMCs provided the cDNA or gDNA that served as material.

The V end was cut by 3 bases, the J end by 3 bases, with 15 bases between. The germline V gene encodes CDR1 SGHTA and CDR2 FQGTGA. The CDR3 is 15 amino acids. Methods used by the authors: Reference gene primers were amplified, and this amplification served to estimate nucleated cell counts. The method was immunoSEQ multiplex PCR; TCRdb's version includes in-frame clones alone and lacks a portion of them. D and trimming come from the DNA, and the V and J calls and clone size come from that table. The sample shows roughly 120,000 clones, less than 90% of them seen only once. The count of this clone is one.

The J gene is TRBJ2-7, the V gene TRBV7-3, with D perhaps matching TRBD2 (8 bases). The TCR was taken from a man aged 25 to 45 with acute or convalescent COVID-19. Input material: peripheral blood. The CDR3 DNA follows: TGTGCCAGCAGCTTGTCGGGGGGGACAGACTACGAGCAGTACTTC. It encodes CASSLSGGTDYEQYF.